This is a list of T cell receptor beta chains from one sample in a study of CD8+ T cells in alopecia areata. Assay used: immunoSEQ multiplex PCR; TCRdb lists only in-frame clones, some missing. Counted here are about 30,000 clones, about three fifths occurring once; the ten biggest clones make up 15% to 20%. Input material: NKG2D-high CD8+ T cells sorted from blood. The receptors stem from a human donor with alopecia areata. The CDR3 runs from the conserved cysteine through the conserved F or W. Each record gives: V gene, CDR3 protein.

TRBV5-4 | CASSLFVAGGNEQYF
TRBV29-1 | CSVAPGGNTEAFF
TRBV4-2 | CASSQDRGLAGRGSWDEQFF
TRBV19 | CASKSRDRETQYF
TRBV7-2 | CASSLAASAGWERYF
TRBV25-1 | CATLGQGSRGGTEAFF
TRBV5-6 | CASSQTGNVLWAFF
TRBV7-2 | CASSSPRDNQETQYF
TRBV19 | CASSPNTGGVTDTQYF
TRBV7-9 | CASSPYGQGYEQYF
TRBV7-9 | CASSLSSGRDSYEQYF
TRBV5-4 | CASSIGLAGNEQFF
TRBV25-1 | CASSDFVGPSAAEQYF
TRBV6-4 | CASSETSGGTDTQYF
TRBV5-1 | CASSPAPGLAGGGSKNIQYF
TRBV5-4 | CASSLGGEYNEQFF
TRBV4-1 | CASSQDRGFQETQYF